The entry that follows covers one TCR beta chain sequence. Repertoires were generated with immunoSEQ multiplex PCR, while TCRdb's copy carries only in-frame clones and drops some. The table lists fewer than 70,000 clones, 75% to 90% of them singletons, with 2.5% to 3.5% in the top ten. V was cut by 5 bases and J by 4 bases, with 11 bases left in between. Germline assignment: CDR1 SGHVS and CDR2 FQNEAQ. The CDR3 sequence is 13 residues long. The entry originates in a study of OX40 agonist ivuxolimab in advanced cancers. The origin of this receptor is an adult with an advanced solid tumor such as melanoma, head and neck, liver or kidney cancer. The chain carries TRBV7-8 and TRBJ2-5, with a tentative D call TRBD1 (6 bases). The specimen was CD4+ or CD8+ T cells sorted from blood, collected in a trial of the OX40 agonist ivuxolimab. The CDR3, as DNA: TGTGCCAGCAGCCACAGGGAGAGAGAGACCCAGTACTTC. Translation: CASSHRERETQYF. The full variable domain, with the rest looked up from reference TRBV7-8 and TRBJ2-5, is GAGVSQSPRYKVAKRGQDVALRCDPISGHVSLFWYQQALGQGPEFLTYFQNEAQLDKSGLPSDRFFAERPEGSVSTLKIQRTQQEDSAVYLCASSHRERETQYFGPGTRLLVL.